These 27 T cell receptor beta chains came from one sample sequenced in a study of blood T cell repertoires in COVID-19. Sequenced by immunoSEQ multiplex PCR; TCRdb stores in-frame clones only, minus some. The table includes about 53,000 clones, roughly 77% detected once. Source material: peripheral blood. Source of these receptors: a man between 65 and 80 years old with active or convalescent COVID-19.

The chain couples TRBV2 to TRBJ1-2, with D hard to call. Trimming left V 2 bases short and J 6 bases short, with 7 bases between. CDR1 is SNHLY and CDR2 is FYNNEI in the germline V gene. The CDR3 covers 12 residues. The CDR3 DNA is TGTGCCAGCAGTGAACAGAAGAATGGCTACACCTTC. Protein product: CASSEQKNGYTF.

The V and J genes are TRBV11-3 and TRBJ1-1, with TRBD1 matching over 12 bases. The V segment lost 5 bases and the J segment 3 bases; nucleotides outside the gene matches: 4. CDR1 and CDR2 from the germline V gene are SGHNT and YENEEA. The CDR3 covers 15 residues. The CDR3 bases are TGTGCCAGCAGCGCGGGACAGGGGGCTTACACTGAAGCTTTCTTT. It codes for CASSAGQGAYTEAFF.

This chain uses TRBV7-6 with TRBJ2-1; TRBD1 agrees at 8 bases. V was pared by 5 bases and J by 3 bases, with 6 bases of the junction left unmatched. The CDR3 contains 15 residues. CDR1 and CDR2 (germline): SGHVS, FNYEAQ. CDR3 in DNA: TGTGCCAGCAGCCCAGGGACAGGAGTCTACAATGAGCAGTTCTTC. It codes for CASSPGTGVYNEQFF. The entire variable domain, with the rest obtained from reference TRBV7-6 and TRBJ2-1, is as follows: GAGVSQSPRYKVTKRGQDVALRCDPISGHVSLYWYRQALGQGPEFLTYFNYEAQQDKSGLPNDRFSAERPEGSISTLTIQRTEQRDSAMYRCASSPGTGVYNEQFFGPGTRLTVL.

This chain connects TRBV11-3 to TRBJ2-5, with 8 bases that match TRBD2. With V trimmed by 5 bases and J by 5 bases, 7 bases remained unmatched. The CDR3 consists of 14 residues. Germline CDR1 is SGHNT and CDR2 is YENEEA. CDR3 sequence reads: CASSAGRVGETQYF. CDR3 DNA: TGTGCCAGCAGCGCCGGGAGGGTTGGGGAGACCCAGTACTTC. Filled out from reference TRBV11-3 and TRBJ2-5, the complete variable domain reads EAGVVQSPRYKIIEKKQPVAFWCNPISGHNTLYWYLQNLGQGPELLIRYENEEAVDDSQLPKDRFSAERLKGVDSTLKIQPAELGDSAVYLCASSAGRVGETQYFGPGTRLLVL.

The V gene is TRBV5-4, the J gene TRBJ2-1; TRBD2 might be the D (6 bases). Trimming took 4 bases from V and 2 from J, leaving 13 bases between them. Germline values: CDR1 SGHNT, CDR2 YYREEE (reference sequence). There are 15 residues in the CDR3. In DNA, the CDR3 is TGTGCCAGCAGCCGAGGGACTCTCGCCTACAATGAGCAGTTCTTC. It is translated as CASSRGTLAYNEQFF.

The V and J genes are TRBV5-1 and TRBJ2-2; 11 positions match TRBD2. Germline CDR1 and CDR2: SGHRS and YFSETQ. V was clipped by 0 bases and J by 5 bases; unmatched bases: 6. The CDR3 runs 17 residues. This CDR3 is CASSLGLAGGRTGELFF. CDR3 bases: TGCGCCAGCAGCTTGGGGCTAGCGGGAGGCCGGACCGGGGAGCTGTTTTTT.

The rearrangement uses TRBV5-4 and TRBJ2-2, with 11 bases aligning to TRBD2. The germline V gene has CDR1 SGHNT and CDR2 YYREEE (reference sequence). This CDR3 has 18 residues. Unmatched junction bases numbered 10, after V lost 4 bases and J lost 2 bases. CDR3 loop: CASSAGGSGGANTGELFF. In nucleotides, the CDR3 is TGTGCCAGCAGCGCGGGAGGTAGCGGGGGGGCCAACACCGGGGAGCTGTTTTTT.

The sample holds many counts of this clone. The genes are TRBV12-3 or TRBV12-4 and TRBJ1-1; possibly TRBD1 for D (5 bases). V lost 5 bases, J lost 8 bases, and 9 bases lay in between. The CDR3 spans 11 residues. For the CDR3, the DNA is TGTGCCAGCAGTGACAGCTTGGAAGCTTTCTTT. Its translation is CASSDSLEAFF.

Only a few counts were recorded for this clone. This chain uses TRBV7-2 with TRBJ2-1; possibly TRBD1 for D (5 bases). The CDR3 runs 13 residues. The germline CDR1 and CDR2 sequences are SGHTA and FQGNSA. V lost 3 bases, J lost 3 bases, and 6 bases lay in between. The CDR3: CASSLTDYNEQFF. CDR3 in DNA: TGTGCCAGCAGCTTGACAGACTACAATGAGCAGTTCTTC.

This chain joins TRBV10-3 and TRBJ1-2, with TRBD1 matching over 11 bases. V was pared by 1 base and J by 8 bases, with 6 bases of the junction left unmatched. Per germline, CDR1 ENHRY and CDR2 SYGVKD. The CDR3 is made up of 15 amino acids. CDR3 nucleotides: TGTGCCATCAGTGAGTGGACAGGGGGCATAGTAGGCTACACCTTC. Translated: CAISEWTGGIVGYTF.

This rearrangement joins TRBV11-2 to TRBJ2-3; TRBD1 agrees at 10 bases. V gave up 4 bases and J gave up 5 bases; unmatched junction bases: 12. The germline V gene has CDR1 SGHAT and CDR2 FQNNGV. This CDR3 comprises 17 residues. The CDR3 sequence is CASSSTGTGEVGDTQYF. In DNA, the CDR3 is TGTGCCAGCAGCTCGACCGGGACAGGGGAAGTTGGAGATACGCAGTATTTT.

V is TRBV28 and J is TRBJ1-3; 7 bases are shared with TRBD1. J gave up 0 bases and V 5 bases, and 7 bases lay outside the gene matches. The CDR3 runs to 16 residues. Germline assignment: CDR1 MDHEN and CDR2 SYDVKM. Here the CDR3 reads CASSPPGQYSGNTIYF. CDR3 coding DNA: TGTGCCAGCAGTCCGCCGGGACAGTACTCTGGAAACACCATATATTTT.

The V call is TRBV7-3, the J call TRBJ2-3; D not resolved. V was pared by 4 bases and J by 0 bases, with 11 bases between. The CDR3 contains 15 residues. Germline values: CDR1 SGHTA, CDR2 FQGTGA. The CDR3 loop reads CASSSSVSSTDTQYF. The CDR3 coding sequence is TGTGCCAGCAGCTCCTCAGTGTCTAGCACAGATACGCAGTATTTT.

This sequence joins TRBV5-6 and TRBJ1-6; D call uncertain. Germline CDR1 reads SGHDT; CDR2 reads YYEEEE. V was trimmed by 4 bases and J by 11 bases, leaving 16 bases between them. The length of the CDR3 is 14 residues. The CDR3 DNA is TGTGCCAGCAGCACCATATACTCCGGTGCACCCCTCCACTTT. It specifies CASSTIYSGAPLHF.

This chain joins TRBV29-1 and TRBJ1-1, with 8 bases fitting TRBD1. J was trimmed by 5 bases and V by 6 bases; bases with no gene match: 5. Germline assignment: CDR1 SQVTM and CDR2 ANQGSEA. The CDR3 is made up of 12 amino acids. The CDR3 DNA sequence: TGCAGCGTCGCGGACAGGGCAACTGAAGCTTTCTTT. As protein: CSVADRATEAFF.

The rearrangement uses TRBV6-1 and TRBJ1-5; D is undetermined. The CDR3 has 12 amino acids. Trimming left V 1 base short and J 10 bases short, with 8 bases between. Looked up from germline, CDR1 is MNHNS and CDR2 is SASEGT. The CDR3 DNA follows: TGTGCCAGCAGTGAAGTAAGAGGCCCCCAGCATTTT. It translates to CASSEVRGPQHF.

V is TRBV18 and J is TRBJ1-2; tentative D call: TRBD1 (6 bases). The CDR3 has 17 residues. Trimming left V 3 bases short and J 0 bases short, with 17 bases between. CDR1 is KGHSH, CDR2 LQKENI, per germline. CDR3 amino acids: CASSPVHRDISNYGYTF. The CDR3 nucleotides read TGTGCCAGCTCACCCGTGCACCGGGACATATCTAACTATGGCTACACCTTC.

The chain has TRBV9 and TRBJ2-3; 7 bases fit TRBD2. Looked up from germline, CDR1 is SGDLS and CDR2 is YYNGEE. The trim removed 0 bases at V and 5 bases at J, leaving 3 bases unmatched. The CDR3 totals 14 residues. The CDR3 sequence: CASSVGVAGDTQYF. The CDR3 coding sequence is TGTGCCAGCAGCGTAGGAGTAGCGGGAGATACGCAGTATTTT.

The V gene is TRBV14, the J gene TRBJ1-1, with D uncertain. Trimming removed 1 base at V and 1 base at J, with 7 bases between. The CDR3 has 14 residues. The germline V gene has CDR1 SGHDN and CDR2 FVKESK. CDR3 protein: CASSQVGGNTEAFF. Here the CDR3 DNA reads TGTGCCAGCAGCCAAGTAGGCGGGAACACTGAAGCTTTCTTT.

This rearrangement joins TRBV4-2 to TRBJ2-7; tentatively, D is TRBD1 (6 bases). The CDR3 length is 16 residues. Looked up from germline, CDR1 is LGHNA and CDR2 is YNFKEQ. V was pared by 0 bases and J by 3 bases, with 15 bases between. This CDR3 reads CASSQDRSGALYEQYF. The CDR3 DNA reads TGTGCCAGCAGCCAAGATCGGTCAGGGGCCCTCTACGAGCAGTACTTC.

The rearrangement uses TRBV19 and TRBJ1-4, with D unclear. The CDR3 covers 14 residues. Germline values: CDR1 LNHDA, CDR2 SQIVND (reference sequence). Deletions cut 5 bases from V and 8 bases from J, with 15 bases between. The CDR3 DNA follows: TGTGCCAGTAGTGGCAGTTTGGCCGGGGAAAAACTGTTTTTT. Translating it yields CASSGSLAGEKLFF.

The gene calls are TRBV9 and TRBJ1-6; D might be TRBD1 (6 bases). The germline V gene encodes CDR1 SGDLS and CDR2 YYNGEE. The CDR3 is made up of 15 amino acids. V was trimmed by 2 bases and J by 9 bases, leaving 15 bases between them. The CDR3 spells CASSVSNGGRSPLHF. In DNA form, the CDR3 reads TGTGCCAGCAGCGTCAGCAACGGGGGGCGTTCACCCCTCCACTTT. Together with reference TRBV9 and TRBJ1-6, the CDR3 gives the full variable domain: DSGVTQTPKHLITATGQRVTLRCSPRSGDLSVYWYQQSLDQGLQFLIQYYNGEERAKGNILERFSAQQFPDLHSELNLSSLELGDSALYFCASSVSNGGRSPLHFGNGTRLTVT.

V gene TRBV3-1 (or the pseudogene TRBV3-2) combines with J gene TRBJ2-1; D gene unclear. Germline V lookup: CDR1 LGHDT, CDR2 YNNKEL (reference sequence). V lost 3 bases and J 3 bases, leaving 9 bases between the germline ends. CDR3 length equals 14 residues. The CDR3 DNA reads as TGTGCCAGCAGCCATACGTACAGCTACAATGAGCAGTTCTTC. This sequence encodes CASSHTYSYNEQFF.

This chain connects TRBV6-5 to TRBJ1-3; TRBD1 might be the D (6 bases). Germline V gene sequence: CDR1 MNHEY, CDR2 SVGAGI. V lost 3 bases to trimming and J lost 4 bases, with 16 bases between them. This CDR3 region has 16 residues. CDR3 nucleotides: TGTGCCAGCAGTTATGGCGGGGGGCGCGAGGGAAACACCATATATTTT. It specifies CASSYGGGREGNTIYF.

Of note for this clone: At one boundary the junction diverges from the germline segment, which might be a read error. J is TRBJ1-2 and V is TRBV2, with TRBD1 identical over 7 bases. This CDR3 is built from 12 residues. Looked up from germline, CDR1 is SNHLY and CDR2 is FYNNEI. CDR3 residues: CASSEGDRELPF. DNA of the CDR3: TGTGCCAGCAGTGAAGGAGACAGGGAGCTTCCCTTC.

This chain links TRBV13 with TRBJ1-1; 7 positions match TRBD1. Germline-derived CDR1 and CDR2 are PRHDT and FYEKMQ (reference sequence). The V and J ends lost 5 bases and 0 bases, in that order; junction bases with no gene match: 9. This CDR3 is 16 amino acids long. CDR3 nucleotides: TGTGCCAGCAGCCATAGGACAGGAGTAATGAACACTGAAGCTTTCTTT. Translated: CASSHRTGVMNTEAFF.

CDR3 coding DNA: TGTGCCAGCAGTTCCTCCGGGACAAACGATCAGCCCCAGCATTTT. Translated, it gives CASSSSGTNDQPQHF. V gene TRBV6-5 combines with J gene TRBJ1-5; TRBD1 is a possible D gene (6 bases). CDR1 is MNHEY and CDR2 is SVGAGI in the germline V gene. V lost 4 bases to trimming and J lost 5 bases, with 15 bases between them. This CDR3 has 15 amino acids.